One sample yielded the 18 T cell receptor beta chains listed below, sequenced in a study of shared clonotypes between healthy human individuals. Clones were read by immunoSEQ multiplex PCR, and TCRdb kept only the in-frame ones, dropping some. The sample has 950,000 to 1,100,000 clones, 78% seen once; the top ten hold 0.5% to 0.65%. The sample taken for sequencing was memory CD4+ T cells from PBMCs. The subset here: CD45RA-negative fraction. The receptors come from a man aged 18 to 35 in good health. Some clones in this sample may be carry-over from other donors' samples.

The chain uses TRBV4-3 and TRBJ2-2; D is ambiguous. The CDR3 length is 17 residues. Germline V gives CDR1 LGHNA, CDR2 YSLEER. Trimming left V 0 bases short and J 2 bases short, with 13 bases between. The CDR3 DNA reads as TGCGCCAGCAGCCAAGATCACAGAGGTTTTAACACCGGGGAGCTGTTTTTT. Protein: CASSQDHRGFNTGELFF.

The sample holds a few counts of this clone. This chain uses TRBV19 with TRBJ2-1; D is perhaps TRBD2 (7 bases). Germline V gives CDR1 LNHDA, CDR2 SQIVND (reference sequence). This CDR3 has 16 amino acids. Between the trimmed V and J ends, which lost 10 bases and 8 bases, there was a span of 27 bases. CDR3: CATNGGSGTRHDEQFF. The CDR3 region has the DNA TGTGCCACAAACGGGGGGAGTGGGACACGACACGATGAGCAGTTCTTC.

This rearrangement joins TRBV6-1 to TRBJ2-5; weak D call: TRBD2 (6 bases). Germline-derived CDR1 and CDR2 are MNHNS and SASEGT. This CDR3 is built from 15 residues. V dropped 5 bases and J dropped 5 bases, with 18 bases sitting between them. The CDR3 sequence is CASSSPGASWETQYF. For the CDR3, the DNA is TGTGCCAGCAGTTCACCGGGAGCATCGTGGGAGACCCAGTACTTC.

This clone was counted between two and nine times. This rearrangement joins TRBV9 to TRBJ2-3, with no clear D. Germline V lookup: CDR1 SGDLS, CDR2 YYNGEE. CDR3 length: 15 amino acids. V lost 0 bases to trimming and J lost 0 bases, with 8 bases between them. CDR3 nucleotide sequence: TGTGCCAGCAGCGTAGCACCACCCAGCACAGATACGCAGTATTTT. Translating it yields CASSVAPPSTDTQYF.

The rearrangement uses TRBV10-3 and TRBJ2-5, with 11 nucleotides matching TRBD1. Germline V gives CDR1 ENHRY, CDR2 SYGVKD. V dropped 6 bases and J dropped 2; count of bases not matched to a gene: 8. The CDR3 has 16 amino acids. Here the CDR3 reads CAIRSGQGALQETQYF. The CDR3 DNA follows: TGTGCCATCAGGTCCGGACAGGGGGCCCTTCAAGAGACCCAGTACTTC.

The chain is built from TRBV4-3 and TRBJ1-3, with no clear D. The V gene's germline CDR1 is LGHNA and CDR2 YSLEER. With 0 bases removed from V and 0 bases from J, the gap between germline ends came to 12 bases. The CDR3 consists of 17 residues. In nucleotides, the CDR3 is TGCGCCAGCAGCCAAGAAGCCCCCAGACTCTCTGGAAACACCATATATTTT. Translated, it gives CASSQEAPRLSGNTIYF.

This chain links TRBV5-1 with TRBJ1-5, with TRBD1 identical over 10 bases. Germline trimming cut 5 bases from V and 6 bases from J; bases unmatched to any gene: 5. The CDR3 sequence is 14 residues long. The germline gives CDR1 SGHRS, CDR2 YFSETQ. CDR3 DNA sequence: TGCGCCAGCAGACCGGGACAGGGGTCTCAGCCCCAGCATTTT. As protein: CASRPGQGSQPQHF.

Notes on this clone: Other DNA sequences of this sample code for an identical CDR3. The chain joins TRBV18 to TRBJ2-7; TRBD1 agrees at 8 bases. Germline CDR1 and CDR2: KGHSH and LQKENI. V trimming: 3 bases; J trimming: 4 bases; junction bases outside the gene matches: 8. The CDR3 is made up of 15 amino acids. The CDR3 loop is CASSPPGQGAYEQYF. The CDR3 bases are TGTGCCAGCTCACCTCCCGGGCAGGGGGCTTACGAGCAGTACTTC.

The chain carries TRBV18 and TRBJ2-5; D gene unclear. Germline V gives CDR1 KGHSH, CDR2 LQKENI. The V gene lost 4 bases and the J gene lost 4 bases, with 4 bases spanning the gap. The CDR3 is 11 amino acids. CDR3 in amino acids: CASSLTETQYF. CDR3 bases: TGTGCCAGCTCACTTACAGAGACCCAGTACTTC.

The gene calls are TRBV2 and TRBJ2-2; D is undetermined. This CDR3 contains 18 residues. The ends were cut back, 6 bases at V and 4 bases at J, with 24 bases in the middle. Germline values: CDR1 SNHLY, CDR2 FYNNEI. In DNA form, the CDR3 reads TGTGCCAGCAGCGTAACCCGTCGGCAGGAAGTAGGCACCGGGGAGCTGTTTTTT. Protein product: CASSVTRRQEVGTGELFF.

The rearrangement uses TRBV7-9 and TRBJ1-5; D gene ambiguous. CDR1 is SEHNR and CDR2 is FQNEAQ in the germline V gene (reference sequence). Trimming cost V 5 bases and J 5 bases, with 13 bases left between them. The CDR3 runs to 14 residues. This CDR3 reads CASSKIMPDQPQHF. CDR3 sequence (DNA): TGTGCCAGCAGCAAAATAATGCCCGATCAGCCCCAGCATTTT. Combining the CDR3 with reference TRBV7-9 and TRBJ1-5 gives the whole variable domain DTGVSQNPRHKITKRGQNVTFRCDPISEHNRLYWYRQTLGQGPEFLTYFQNEAQLEKSRLLSDRFSAERPKGSFSTLEIQRTEQGDSAMYLCASSKIMPDQPQHFGDGTRLSIL.

On this clone itself: The sample contains more than one DNA sequence encoding this CDR3. In nucleotides, the CDR3 is TGTGCCAGCAGTGAACTCAGGGACAATGAGCAGTTCTTC. Its translation: CASSELRDNEQFF. The V gene is TRBV2, the J gene TRBJ2-1; D may be TRBD1 (5 bases). Germline assignment: CDR1 SNHLY and CDR2 FYNNEI. The CDR3 is 13 amino acids. Trimming removed 2 bases from V and 5 bases from J, with 7 bases in between.

This chain connects TRBV27 to TRBJ2-5; the D gene is possibly TRBD2 (5 bases). V was clipped by 8 bases and J by 5 bases, with 21 bases between them. The CDR3 extends over 15 amino acids. Germline CDR1 reads MNHEY; CDR2 reads SMNVEV (reference sequence). CDR3 in DNA: TGTGCCAGCCAATCAGCGGCTCTCGGGGTGGAGACCCAGTACTTC. The encoded protein is CASQSAALGVETQYF.

The gene calls are TRBV2 and TRBJ2-7; D not certain. Germline V lookup: CDR1 SNHLY, CDR2 FYNNEI. This CDR3 contains 14 residues. The V gene lost 1 base and the J gene lost 11 bases, with 18 bases spanning the gap. This CDR3 is CASSEVGDLLREYF. CDR3 in DNA: TGTGCCAGCAGTGAAGTAGGAGATCTCCTAAGGGAGTACTTC.

This clone was seen a handful of times. V is TRBV7-9 and J is TRBJ2-5; TRBD2 agrees at 12 bases. Germline lookup yields CDR1 SEHNR and CDR2 FQNEAQ (reference sequence). The CDR3 is 17 amino acids. The ends lost 3 bases at V and 1 base at J; junction bases unmatched: 6. This chain's CDR3 is CASSFGLAGIPQETQYF. The CDR3 nucleotides are TGTGCCAGCAGCTTTGGACTAGCGGGAATCCCCCAAGAGACCCAGTACTTC. Combining the CDR3 with reference TRBV7-9 and TRBJ2-5 gives the whole variable domain DTGVSQNPRHKITKRGQNVTFRCDPISEHNRLYWYRQTLGQGPEFLTYFQNEAQLEKSRLLSDRFSAERPKGSFSTLEIQRTEQGDSAMYLCASSFGLAGIPQETQYFGPGTRLLVL.

This clone appeared a few times. This CDR3 is also generated by other DNA sequences in the sample. The V call is TRBV9, the J call TRBJ2-1; 7 bases agree with TRBD1. Per the germline V gene, CDR1 is SGDLS and CDR2 is YYNGEE. The CDR3 is 14 residues long. V gave up 2 bases and J gave up 2 bases; unmatched junction bases: 1. The CDR3 bases are TGTGCCAGCAGCGTGGGACAGACCTACAATGAGCAGTTCTTC. Amino acids: CASSVGQTYNEQFF.

The rearrangement joins TRBV11-1 to TRBJ2-5; weak D call: TRBD1 (7 bases). There are 15 residues in the CDR3. V was cut by 6 bases and J by 5 bases, with 19 bases left in between. Germline CDR1 is SGHAT and CDR2 is FQDESV (reference sequence). CDR3 DNA sequence: TGTGCCAGCAGTTCCAGATTGACAGGGAGGGAGACCCAGTACTTC. Its translation: CASSSRLTGRETQYF. The variable domain in full, completed from reference TRBV11-1 and TRBJ2-5, reads EAEVAQSPRYKITEKSQAVAFWCDPISGHATLYWYRQILGQGPELLVQFQDESVVDDSQLPKDRFSAERLKGVDSTLKIQPAELGDSAMYLCASSSRLTGRETQYFGPGTRLLVL.

Comments on this clone: This sample also contains other DNA sequences that code for the same CDR3. The gene calls are TRBV11-3 and TRBJ2-3, with 12 nucleotides matching TRBD2. The CDR3 contains 14 residues. CDR1 is SGHNT, CDR2 YENEEA, per germline. V shed 4 bases and J 6 bases; nucleotides not matched to a gene: 2. In DNA, the CDR3 is TGTGCCAGCAGCTCAGGACTAGCGGGGGATACGCAGTATTTT. Translating it yields CASSSGLAGDTQYF.